This entry lists 9 T cell receptor beta chains sequenced from one sample in a study of PD-1 blockade in classical Hodgkin lymphoma. Following autologous stem cell transplantation, relapse occurred in every patient, and exposure to brentuximab vedotin varied. TCRdb's table, derived via immunoSEQ multiplex PCR, lists solely in-frame clones and lacks some. Among 40,000 or so clones listed, approximately 78% were seen once. The sequencing here drew on peripheral blood mononuclear cells (PBMCs), taken at baseline. Receptor source: a human donor with classical Hodgkin lymphoma.

V is TRBV12-5 and J is TRBJ2-3; 10 bases are a match to TRBD1. The CDR3 is 18 residues long. The V gene's germline CDR1 is LGHNT and CDR2 FRNRAP. V lost 3 bases and J lost 3; bases outside the gene matches: 12. As DNA, the CDR3 is TGTGCTAGTGGTTTAAGTTTTCGGACAGGGGGGAAGACAGATACGCAGTATTTT. The encoded protein is CASGLSFRTGGKTDTQYF.

CDR3 in DNA: TGCGCCAGCAGCCAAGTCACGGACACAGATACGCAGTATTTT. Encoded protein: CASSQVTDTDTQYF. The J gene is TRBJ2-3, the V gene TRBV4-1; the D is unclear. V lost 1 base and J lost 2, with 7 bases in between. This CDR3 comprises 14 residues. Germline CDR1 is MGHRA and CDR2 is YSYEKL.

The chain joins TRBV5-6 to TRBJ1-2; TRBD1 is a possible D gene (5 bases). Trimming left V 4 bases short and J 7 bases short, with 20 bases between. Germline V gene sequence: CDR1 SGHDT, CDR2 YYEEEE. The CDR3 covers 15 residues. CDR3 sequence: CASSRQTLGLGGYTF. The CDR3 coding sequence is TGTGCCAGCAGCCGACAGACCTTGGGGCTAGGTGGCTACACCTTC.

The chain combines TRBV25-1 with TRBJ2-3; D ambiguous. Trimming shortened V by 3 bases and J by 1 base, and 5 bases separated the two germline ends. The CDR3 spans 13 residues. Germline CDR1 is MGHDK and CDR2 is SYGVNS. CDR3 nucleotides: TGTGCCAGCAGTGAGGTCGGCACAGATACGCAGTATTTT. It encodes CASSEVGTDTQYF.

In this sample, this clone turned up once. J is TRBJ1-1 and V is TRBV7-2; D remains ambiguous. In germline, CDR1 is SGHTA, CDR2 FQGNSA. This CDR3 spans 14 amino acids. Trimming took off 5 bases at V and 6 bases at J, with 16 bases between the two ends. The CDR3 reads CASSPRLGVAEAFF. CDR3 nucleotides: TGTGCCAGCAGCCCGCGCCTCGGAGTCGCTGAAGCTTTCTTT.

This chain uses TRBV6-6 with TRBJ2-3; D ambiguous. Between the trimmed V and J ends, which lost 4 bases and 0 bases, there was a span of 5 bases. The germline V gene encodes CDR1 MNHNY and CDR2 SVGAGI (reference sequence). This CDR3 contains 13 residues. CDR3 DNA sequence: TGTGCCAGCAGTTCCTTCAGCACAGATACGCAGTATTTT. Translation: CASSSFSTDTQYF.

The rearrangement links TRBV27 to TRBJ2-7; D remains unclear. CDR1 is MNHEY, CDR2 SMNVEV, per germline (reference sequence). V was trimmed by 3 bases and J by 1 base, leaving 7 bases between them. This CDR3 contains 13 residues. CDR3 in DNA: TGTGCCAGCAGTTTGTCAGCTTCCTACGAGCAGTACTTC. This translates into CASSLSASYEQYF.

V gene TRBV5-4 combines with J gene TRBJ2-7, with TRBD1 matching over 8 bases. Germline CDR1 SGHNT, CDR2 YYREEE (reference sequence). The ends lost 2 bases at V and 9 bases at J; junction bases unmatched: 7. The CDR3 loop spans 13 amino acids. The CDR3 loop is CASSLTQGAGQYF. The CDR3 DNA is TGTGCCAGCAGCTTAACTCAGGGGGCCGGGCAGTACTTC.

The chain has TRBV19 and TRBJ2-5, with 8 bases lining up with TRBD1. The DNA end favors TRBJ2-7, so the J call may be wrong. Per germline, CDR1 LNHDA and CDR2 SQIVND (reference sequence). The CDR3 consists of 15 residues. The CDR3 DNA is TGTGCCAGTAGTTCCTCCGGCGGGACAGGAGGCGAGCAGTACTTC. It codes for CASSSSGGTGGEQYF.